These 32 T cell receptor beta chains originate from one sample sequenced in a study of blood T cell repertoires in COVID-19. The protocol was immunoSEQ multiplex PCR, while the TCRdb copy is restricted to in-frame clones and leaves out a portion. The table lists 95,000 or so clones, under 85% of them singletons. Material for sequencing was peripheral blood. Receptors were obtained from a human donor in a cohort sampled during active COVID-19.

The chain combines TRBV15 with TRBJ2-5, with 7 nucleotides matching TRBD1. Germline CDR1 reads LNHNV; CDR2 reads YYDKDF (reference sequence). The CDR3 spans 16 residues. Trimming took 0 bases from V and 1 from J; bases not matched to a gene: 5. CDR3 bases: TGTGCCACCAGCAGAGAAGGGACAGCTATCCAAGAGACCCAGTACTTC. It yields the protein CATSREGTAIQETQYF.

CDR3 sequence reads: CASSLVIQGTRGEGYTF. In DNA form, the CDR3 reads TGCGCCAGCAGCTTGGTCATTCAGGGGACCCGGGGGGAAGGCTACACCTTC. The gene calls are TRBV5-1 and TRBJ1-2, with D perhaps TRBD1 (6 bases). The V gene's germline CDR1 is SGHRS and CDR2 YFSETQ. V gave up 0 bases and J gave up 8 bases, with 23 bases separating them. The CDR3 contains 17 residues.

CDR3 protein: CASSQGLAEGNEQFF. CDR3 coding DNA: TGCGCCAGCAGCCAGGGACTGGCGGAGGGCAATGAGCAGTTCTTC. The J gene is TRBJ2-1, the V gene TRBV4-1; perhaps TRBD2 as D (6 bases). This CDR3 spans 15 amino acids. V lost 3 bases, J lost 6 bases, and 15 bases lay in between. The germline V gene has CDR1 MGHRA and CDR2 YSYEKL.

The rearrangement joins TRBV5-1 to TRBJ1-6; TRBD1 might be the D (5 bases). Trimming left V 4 bases short and J 9 bases short, with 17 bases between. Germline values: CDR1 SGHRS, CDR2 YFSETQ. The CDR3 has 15 amino acids. The CDR3: CASSPTSGARSPLHF. The CDR3 nucleotides read TGCGCCAGCAGCCCCACCTCTGGGGCTCGTTCACCCCTCCACTTT.

CDR3 in DNA: TGTGCCATCAGAGGGACAGCACAAATCTATGGCTACACCTTC. Translation gives CAIRGTAQIYGYTF. V usage is TRBV10-3 and J usage is TRBJ1-2; 7 nucleotides align to TRBD1. Per the germline V gene, CDR1 is ENHRY and CDR2 is SYGVKD. This CDR3 has 14 residues. J was trimmed by 4 bases and V by 6 bases; bases with no gene match: 8.

This clone was detected only once. This rearrangement joins TRBV6-4 to TRBJ1-2; D perhaps matches TRBD1 (5 bases). From germline, CDR1 is MRHNA and CDR2 SNTAGT. Trimming removed 3 bases from V and 5 bases from J, with 7 bases in between. This CDR3 has 12 residues. The CDR3 sequence: CASSDPGYGYTF. CDR3 in DNA: TGTGCCAGCAGTGATCCAGGGTATGGCTACACCTTC.

The chain is built from TRBV7-2 and TRBJ1-5; tentative D call: TRBD1 (6 bases). CDR3 length: 16 amino acids. Trimming removed 3 bases from V and 3 bases from J, with 15 bases in between. Looked up from germline, CDR1 is SGHTA and CDR2 is FQGNSA. This CDR3 reads CASSLGEGVYNQPQHF. The CDR3 DNA reads as TGTGCCAGCAGCTTGGGGGAGGGGGTCTACAATCAGCCCCAGCATTTT.

This chain joins TRBV18 and TRBJ1-1; TRBD1 aligns across 7 bases. The germline V gene encodes CDR1 KGHSH and CDR2 LQKENI. The V gene end was trimmed by 3 bases and the J gene end by 2 bases; junction bases not matched to a gene: 9. The CDR3 runs 16 residues. As DNA, the CDR3 is TGTGCCAGCTCACCGGTCGACAGGGCCCTAAACACTGAAGCTTTCTTT. As protein: CASSPVDRALNTEAFF.

The chain uses TRBV5-1 and TRBJ1-4; 9 positions agree with TRBD1. The V gene end was trimmed by 6 bases and the J gene end by 7 bases; junction bases not matched to a gene: 10. There are 15 residues in the CDR3. Germline CDR1 SGHRS, CDR2 YFSETQ. The CDR3 nucleotides are TGCGCCAGCAAAAGTGGGACAGGGATCTTTGAAAAACTGTTTTTT. Translated: CASKSGTGIFEKLFF.

This clone was counted a single time. The V and J genes are TRBV6-5 and TRBJ2-7; a possible D gene is TRBD1 (7 bases). From germline, CDR1 is MNHEY and CDR2 SVGAGI. Trimming took 2 bases from V and 6 from J, leaving 20 bases between them. The CDR3 runs 16 residues. The CDR3 spells CASSYRQGGPEGEQYF. The CDR3 DNA sequence: TGTGCCAGCAGTTACAGACAGGGAGGACCGGAGGGCGAGCAGTACTTC.

This rearrangement joins TRBV2 to TRBJ2-5; TRBD2 matches at 15 bases. The J segment lost 5 bases and the V segment lost 6 bases, leaving 7 bases of the junction unmatched. The length of the CDR3 is 16 residues. The germline V gene encodes CDR1 SNHLY and CDR2 FYNNEI. The CDR3 DNA reads TGTGCCAGCAGCGGACTAGCGGGAGGGCCGGGTGAGACCCAGTACTTC. Residues: CASSGLAGGPGETQYF. The entire variable domain, with the rest obtained from reference TRBV2 and TRBJ2-5, is as follows: EPEVTQTPSHQVTQMGQEVILRCVPISNHLYFYWYRQILGQKVEFLVSFYNNEISEKSEIFDDQFSVERPDGSNFTLKIRSTKLEDSAMYFCASSGLAGGPGETQYFGPGTRLLVL.

This clone was observed once. Other DNA sequences in the same sample also yield this CDR3. This sequence joins TRBV20-1 and TRBJ2-1, with no clear D. Per the germline V gene, CDR1 is DFQATT and CDR2 is SNEGSKA (reference sequence). The CDR3 is made up of 11 amino acids. The V end lost 5 bases, the J end lost 1 base, and 3 bases lay between the germline ends. CDR3 in DNA: TGCAGTGCTCGGTCCTACAATGAGCAGTTCTTC. Residues: CSARSYNEQFF.

A few counts support this clone. This chain links TRBV5-4 with TRBJ1-6, with 7 bases matching TRBD1. V lost 9 bases to trimming and J lost 5 bases; unmatched junction nucleotides: 5. Germline lookup yields CDR1 SGHNT and CDR2 YYREEE (reference sequence). The length of the CDR3 is 13 residues. The CDR3 DNA follows: TGTGCCACTGAGACAGGGAATAATTCACCCCTCCACTTT. It encodes CATETGNNSPLHF.

This rearrangement joins TRBV2 to TRBJ1-2; unclear D gene. Germline-derived CDR1 and CDR2 are SNHLY and FYNNEI. The V gene lost 3 bases and the J gene lost 2 bases, with 10 bases spanning the gap. The CDR3 consists of 14 residues. As DNA, the CDR3 is TGTGCCAGCAGTGAGCGGGGAATGAACTATGGCTACACCTTC. Its translation: CASSERGMNYGYTF.

The chain employs TRBV5-4 and TRBJ1-2, with TRBD1 as a possible D gene (6 bases). The CDR3 length is 13 residues. V was shortened by 3 bases and J by 3 bases, with 9 bases between the two germline ends. Looked up from germline, CDR1 is SGHNT and CDR2 is YYREEE (reference sequence). The CDR3 sequence is CASSSRGDYGYTF. For the CDR3, the DNA is TGTGCCAGCAGCTCCAGGGGTGACTATGGCTACACCTTC.

The J gene is TRBJ1-2, the V gene TRBV3-1 (or the pseudogene TRBV3-2); 7 bases map to TRBD1. Germline V CDR1 and CDR2: LGHDT, YNNKEL (reference sequence). After removal of 4 bases from V and 7 bases from J, the junction contained 9 bases not matched to a gene. This CDR3 contains 14 residues. The DNA of the CDR3 is TGTGCCAGCAGCCGAGAGGGGGCCAGGGGTGGCTACACCTTC. Protein sequence: CASSREGARGGYTF.

This rearrangement joins TRBV3-1 (or the pseudogene TRBV3-2) to TRBJ2-3; D is undetermined. The CDR3 sequence is 14 residues long. CDR1 LGHDT and CDR2 YNNKEL come from the germline V gene (reference sequence). Trimming pared 8 bases from V and 5 bases from J, leaving 17 bases between. The CDR3 region is CASESSGYGDTQYF. The CDR3 nucleotides are TGTGCCAGCGAGTCGTCCGGGTATGGAGATACGCAGTATTTT.

The chain recombines TRBV14 with TRBJ2-5; D is unclear. This CDR3 is built from 14 residues. V was shortened by 2 bases and J by 1 base, with 8 bases between the two germline ends. The germline V gene has CDR1 SGHDN and CDR2 FVKESK. In nucleotides, the CDR3 is TGTGCCAGCAGCCAATATTTTTCCCAAGAGACCCAGTACTTC. The encoded protein is CASSQYFSQETQYF.

The gene calls are TRBV4-1 and TRBJ2-5; 7 nucleotides match TRBD1. CDR1 and CDR2 from the germline V gene are MGHRA and YSYEKL. This CDR3 has 18 residues. The V gene end was trimmed by 0 bases and the J gene end by 3 bases; junction bases not matched to a gene: 13. The CDR3 is CASSQEESVRGREETQYF. In nucleotides, the CDR3 is TGCGCCAGCAGCCAAGAAGAATCAGTTAGGGGGCGCGAAGAGACCCAGTACTTC.

This chain links TRBV25-1 with TRBJ2-5; D uncertain. The CDR3 spans 14 residues. Germline assignment: CDR1 MGHDK and CDR2 SYGVNS. V lost 1 base, J lost 7 bases, and 13 bases lay in between. The chain's CDR3 is CASSESSVSRTQYF. CDR3 sequence (DNA): TGTGCCAGCAGTGAATCTAGTGTGAGTCGGACCCAGTACTTC.

V gene TRBV18 combines with J gene TRBJ1-2; weak D call: TRBD1 (5 bases). This CDR3 has 13 residues. V was clipped by 3 bases and J by 1 base, with 6 bases between them. Germline loops: CDR1 KGHSH, CDR2 LQKENI. Written as DNA, the CDR3 is TGTGCCAGCTCACCGACAGATAACTATGGCTACACCTTC. It yields the protein CASSPTDNYGYTF.

The chain has TRBV11-2 and TRBJ2-2, with 15 nucleotides matching TRBD2. The trim removed 5 bases at V and 5 bases at J, leaving 6 bases unmatched. Germline-derived CDR1 and CDR2 are SGHAT and FQNNGV. The CDR3 consists of 17 residues. This CDR3 reads CASSPPGLAGGTGELFF. The CDR3 region has the DNA TGTGCCAGCAGCCCCCCGGGACTAGCGGGAGGTACCGGGGAGCTGTTTTTT.

The CDR3 spells CASSKTGGAHTEAFF. In DNA form, the CDR3 reads TGTGCCAGCAGTAAAACAGGGGGCGCGCACACTGAAGCTTTCTTT. This chain uses TRBV6-5 with TRBJ1-1; 9 nucleotides match TRBD1. This CDR3 spans 15 amino acids. Germline V gene lookup returns CDR1 MNHEY and CDR2 SVGAGI. The trim removed 5 bases at V and 3 bases at J, leaving 7 bases unmatched.

The rearrangement uses TRBV2 and TRBJ2-5, with 8 bases that match TRBD2. The germline CDR1 and CDR2 sequences are SNHLY and FYNNEI. The CDR3 is 15 amino acids. The trim removed 6 bases at V and 0 bases at J, leaving 6 bases unmatched. The CDR3 nucleotides are TGTGCCAGCAGGGTGGAAGCGGGAGACCAAGAGACCCAGTACTTC. Encoded protein: CASRVEAGDQETQYF.

The V gene is TRBV5-1, the J gene TRBJ2-1, with TRBD2 matching over 7 bases. V lost 2 bases, J lost 2 bases, and 4 bases stayed unmatched. The length of the CDR3 is 15 residues. Germline-derived CDR1 and CDR2 are SGHRS and YFSETQ. The CDR3 DNA follows: TGCGCCAGCAGCTTAGAGGGAGGGACCTACAATGAGCAGTTCTTC. Translating gives CASSLEGGTYNEQFF. The full variable domain, rest sourced from reference TRBV5-1 and TRBJ2-1, is KAGVTQTPRYLIKTRGQQVTLSCSPISGHRSVSWYQQTPGQGLQFLFEYFSETQRNKGNFPGRFSGRQFSNSRSEMNVSTLELGDSALYLCASSLEGGTYNEQFFGPGTRLTVL.

The V call is TRBV7-2, the J call TRBJ2-5; D might be TRBD2 (5 bases). Germline V gives CDR1 SGHTA, CDR2 FQGNSA. There are 15 residues in the CDR3. Trimming cost V 0 bases and J 4 bases, with 12 bases left between them. The CDR3 DNA reads as TGTGCCAGCAGCTTAGCACGGGGTGCGCGAGAGACCCAGTACTTC. This gives the protein CASSLARGARETQYF.

J is TRBJ2-1 and V is TRBV12-3 or TRBV12-4; D is unclear. The germline V and J ends were trimmed by 7 bases and 9 bases, with 10 bases remaining between them. The CDR3 length is 11 residues. The CDR3 sequence: CASTRVIEQFF. CDR3 DNA sequence: TGTGCCAGCACCCGCGTAATTGAGCAGTTCTTC.

The chain uses TRBV9 and TRBJ2-2; TRBD1 aligns across 7 bases. The CDR3 is 15 amino acids. Germline trimming cut 4 bases from V and 7 bases from J; bases unmatched to any gene: 10. Germline values: CDR1 SGDLS, CDR2 YYNGEE. In DNA form, the CDR3 reads TGTGCCAGCAGCACAGGACAGGTGGGGAACGGGGAGCTGTTTTTT. It yields the protein CASSTGQVGNGELFF.

The chain links TRBV18 to TRBJ2-7, with 12 bases fitting TRBD2. Unmatched junction bases numbered 2, after V lost 3 bases and J lost 2 bases. The CDR3 totals 15 residues. Germline assignment: CDR1 KGHSH and CDR2 LQKENI. The CDR3 is CASSPTSGGPYEQYF. CDR3 DNA sequence: TGTGCCAGCTCACCGACTAGCGGGGGACCCTACGAGCAGTACTTC.

The V and J genes are TRBV4-1 and TRBJ2-3; TRBD2 agrees at 8 bases. The CDR3 spans 14 residues. Germline V gene lookup returns CDR1 MGHRA and CDR2 YSYEKL. The V and J ends lost 6 bases and 6 bases, in that order; junction bases with no gene match: 8. The CDR3 bases are TGCGCCAGCAGTAAGCGGGGGACCGGGGATACGCAGTATTTT. It encodes CASSKRGTGDTQYF.

The genes are TRBV18 and TRBJ2-6; TRBD1 matches 11 bases. The CDR3 has 18 amino acids. Per germline, CDR1 KGHSH and CDR2 LQKENI. V dropped 3 bases and J dropped 0; count of bases not matched to a gene: 4. In DNA, the CDR3 is TGTGCCAGCTCACCCTGGGACAGGGGGAACTCTGGGGCCAACGTCCTGACTTTC. It is translated as CASSPWDRGNSGANVLTF.

This sequence joins TRBV3-1 (or the pseudogene TRBV3-2) and TRBJ2-5, with D unresolved. Deletions cut 6 bases from V and 1 base from J, with 9 bases between. This CDR3 has 13 amino acids. CDR1 and CDR2 (germline): LGHDT, YNNKEL (reference sequence). CDR3 protein: CASRHRGQETQYF. The CDR3 DNA sequence: TGTGCCAGCAGGCATAGAGGCCAAGAGACCCAGTACTTC.